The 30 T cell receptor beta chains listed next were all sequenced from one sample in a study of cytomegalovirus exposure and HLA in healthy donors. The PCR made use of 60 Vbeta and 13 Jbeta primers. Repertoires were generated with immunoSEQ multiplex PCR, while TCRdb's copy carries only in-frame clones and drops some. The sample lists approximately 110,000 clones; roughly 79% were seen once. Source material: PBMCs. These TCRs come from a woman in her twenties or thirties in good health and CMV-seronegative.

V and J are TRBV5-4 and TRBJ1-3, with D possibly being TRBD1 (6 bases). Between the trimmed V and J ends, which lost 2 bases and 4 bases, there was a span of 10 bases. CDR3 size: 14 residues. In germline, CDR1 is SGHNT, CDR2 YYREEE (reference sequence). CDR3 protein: CASSLTGTGNTIYF. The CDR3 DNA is TGTGCCAGCAGCTTAACAGGGACCGGAAACACCATATATTTT.

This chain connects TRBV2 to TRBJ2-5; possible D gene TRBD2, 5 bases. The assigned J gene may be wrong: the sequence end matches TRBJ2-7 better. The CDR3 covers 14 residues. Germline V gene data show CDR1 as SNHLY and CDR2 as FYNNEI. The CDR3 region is CATRGLLTSYEQYF. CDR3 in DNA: TGTGCCACACGAGGACTCTTGACCTCCTACGAGCAGTACTTC.

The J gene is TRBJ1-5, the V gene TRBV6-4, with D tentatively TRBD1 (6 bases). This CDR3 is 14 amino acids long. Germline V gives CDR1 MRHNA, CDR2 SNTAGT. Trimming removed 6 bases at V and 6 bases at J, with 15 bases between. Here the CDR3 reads CASSPEQGSQPQHF. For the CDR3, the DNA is TGTGCCAGCAGCCCCGAACAGGGTAGTCAGCCCCAGCATTTT.

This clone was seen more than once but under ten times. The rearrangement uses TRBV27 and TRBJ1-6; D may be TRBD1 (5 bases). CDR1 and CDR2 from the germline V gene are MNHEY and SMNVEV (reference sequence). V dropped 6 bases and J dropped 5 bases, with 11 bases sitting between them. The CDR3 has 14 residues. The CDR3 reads CASSTGLNNSPLHF. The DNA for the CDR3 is TGTGCCAGCAGCACAGGTCTGAATAATTCACCCCTCCACTTT.

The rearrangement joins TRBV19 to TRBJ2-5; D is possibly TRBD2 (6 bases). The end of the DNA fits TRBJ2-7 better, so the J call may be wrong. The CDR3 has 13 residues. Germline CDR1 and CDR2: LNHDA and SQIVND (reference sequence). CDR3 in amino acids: CASSRLEGYEQYF. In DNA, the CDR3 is TGTGCCAGTAGTCGACTAGAAGGCTACGAGCAGTACTTC.

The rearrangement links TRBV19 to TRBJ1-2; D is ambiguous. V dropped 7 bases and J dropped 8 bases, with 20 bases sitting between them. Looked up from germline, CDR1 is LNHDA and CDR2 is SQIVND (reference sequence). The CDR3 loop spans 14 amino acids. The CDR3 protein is CASIPREGRGGYTF. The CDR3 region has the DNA TGTGCCAGTATCCCGAGGGAGGGTCGCGGGGGCTACACCTTC.

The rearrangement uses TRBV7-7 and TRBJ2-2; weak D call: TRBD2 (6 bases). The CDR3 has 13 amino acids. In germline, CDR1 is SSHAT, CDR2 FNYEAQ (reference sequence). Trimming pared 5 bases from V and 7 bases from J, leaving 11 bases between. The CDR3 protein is CASSGRPLGELFF. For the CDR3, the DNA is TGTGCCAGCAGCGGGAGGCCCCTCGGGGAGCTGTTTTTT.

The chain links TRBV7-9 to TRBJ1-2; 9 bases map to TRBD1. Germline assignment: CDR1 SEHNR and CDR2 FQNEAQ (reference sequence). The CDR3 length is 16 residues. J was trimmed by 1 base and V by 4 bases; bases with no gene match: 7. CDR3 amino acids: CASSSPDRGFNYGYTF. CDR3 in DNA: TGTGCCAGCAGCTCCCCCGACAGGGGGTTTAACTATGGCTACACCTTC.

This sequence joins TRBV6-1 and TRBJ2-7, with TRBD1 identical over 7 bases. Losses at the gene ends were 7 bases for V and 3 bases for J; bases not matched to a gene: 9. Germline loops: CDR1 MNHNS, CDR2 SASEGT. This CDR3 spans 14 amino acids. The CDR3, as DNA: TGTGCCAGCAACATACAGGGGAGCTTCTACGAGCAGTACTTC. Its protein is CASNIQGSFYEQYF.

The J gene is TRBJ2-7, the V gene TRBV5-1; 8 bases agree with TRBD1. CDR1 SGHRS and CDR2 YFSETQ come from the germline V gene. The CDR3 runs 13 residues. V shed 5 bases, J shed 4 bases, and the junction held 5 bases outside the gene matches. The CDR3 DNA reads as TGCGCCAGCAGTCCTGACAGGGGTTACGAGCAGTACTTC. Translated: CASSPDRGYEQYF.

The CDR3 region is CASSFGDYGYTF. CDR3 DNA: TGTGCCAGCAGCTTCGGGGACTATGGCTACACCTTC. The genes are TRBV7-2 and TRBJ1-2; D uncertain. The V end was cut by 3 bases, the J end by 3 bases, with 5 bases between. This CDR3 spans 12 amino acids. Germline CDR1 is SGHTA and CDR2 is FQGNSA.

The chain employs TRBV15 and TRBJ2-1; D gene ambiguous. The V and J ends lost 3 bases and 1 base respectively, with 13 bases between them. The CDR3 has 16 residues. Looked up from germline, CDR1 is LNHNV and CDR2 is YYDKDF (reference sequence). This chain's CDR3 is CATSRKPKRSYNEQFF. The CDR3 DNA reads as TGTGCCACCAGCAGGAAACCGAAACGGTCCTACAATGAGCAGTTCTTC.

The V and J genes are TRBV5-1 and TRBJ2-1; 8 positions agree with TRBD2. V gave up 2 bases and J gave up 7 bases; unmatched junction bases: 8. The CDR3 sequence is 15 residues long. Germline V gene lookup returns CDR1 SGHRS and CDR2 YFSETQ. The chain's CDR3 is CASSFTGLETNEQFF. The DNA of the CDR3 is TGCGCCAGCAGCTTTACGGGACTAGAAACTAATGAGCAGTTCTTC. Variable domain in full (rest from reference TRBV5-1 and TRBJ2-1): KAGVTQTPRYLIKTRGQQVTLSCSPISGHRSVSWYQQTPGQGLQFLFEYFSETQRNKGNFPGRFSGRQFSNSRSEMNVSTLELGDSALYLCASSFTGLETNEQFFGPGTRLTVL.

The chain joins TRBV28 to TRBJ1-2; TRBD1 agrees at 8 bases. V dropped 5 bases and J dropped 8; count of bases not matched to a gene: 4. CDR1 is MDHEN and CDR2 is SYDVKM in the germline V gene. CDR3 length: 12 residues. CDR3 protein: CASSPRGPGYTF. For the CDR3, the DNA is TGTGCCAGCAGTCCCAGGGGGCCGGGCTACACCTTC.

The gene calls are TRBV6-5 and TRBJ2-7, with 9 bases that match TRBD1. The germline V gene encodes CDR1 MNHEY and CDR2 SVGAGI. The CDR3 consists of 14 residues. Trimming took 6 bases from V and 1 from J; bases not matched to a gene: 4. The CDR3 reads CASRLGQGSYEQYF. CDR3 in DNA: TGTGCCAGCAGGCTAGGACAGGGGTCCTACGAGCAGTACTTC.

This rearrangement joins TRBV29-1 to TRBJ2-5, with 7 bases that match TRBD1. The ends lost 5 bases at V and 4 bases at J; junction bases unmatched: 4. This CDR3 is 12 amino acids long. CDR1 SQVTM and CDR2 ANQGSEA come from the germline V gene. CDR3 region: CSVRTGTETQYF. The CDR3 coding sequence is TGCAGCGTTAGGACAGGAACAGAGACCCAGTACTTC.

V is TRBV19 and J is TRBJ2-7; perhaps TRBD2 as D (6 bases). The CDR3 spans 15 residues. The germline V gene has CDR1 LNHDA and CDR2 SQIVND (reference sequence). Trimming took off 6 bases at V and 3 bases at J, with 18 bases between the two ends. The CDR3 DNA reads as TGTGCCAGTAGGACGCAGAGTAGCGGAGGCTACGAGCAGTACTTC. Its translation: CASRTQSSGGYEQYF.

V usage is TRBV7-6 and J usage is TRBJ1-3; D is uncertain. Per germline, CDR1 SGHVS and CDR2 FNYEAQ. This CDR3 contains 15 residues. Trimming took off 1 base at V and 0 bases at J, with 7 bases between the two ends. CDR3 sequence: CASSLETHSGNTIYF. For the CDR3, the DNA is TGTGCCAGCAGCTTAGAAACACACTCTGGAAACACCATATATTTT.

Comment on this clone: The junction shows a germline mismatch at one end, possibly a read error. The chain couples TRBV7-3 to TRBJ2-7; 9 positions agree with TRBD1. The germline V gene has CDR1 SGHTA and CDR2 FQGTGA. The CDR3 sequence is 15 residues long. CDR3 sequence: CASSLTTGGVGEQYF. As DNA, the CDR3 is TGTGCCAGCAGCCTAACGACAGGGGGAGTAGGCGAGCAGTACTTC.

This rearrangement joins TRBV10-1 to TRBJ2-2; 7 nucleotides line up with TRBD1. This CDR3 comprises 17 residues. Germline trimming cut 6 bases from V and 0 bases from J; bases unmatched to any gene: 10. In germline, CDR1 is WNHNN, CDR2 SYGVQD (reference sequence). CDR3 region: CASSLDPGQPNTGELFF. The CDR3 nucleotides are TGCGCCAGCAGCCTGGATCCGGGACAGCCGAACACCGGGGAGCTGTTTTTT.

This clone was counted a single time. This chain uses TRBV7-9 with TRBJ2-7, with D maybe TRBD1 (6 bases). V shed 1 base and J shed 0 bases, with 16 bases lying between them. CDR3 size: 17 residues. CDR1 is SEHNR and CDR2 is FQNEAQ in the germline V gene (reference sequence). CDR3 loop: CASSLGRDRSTSYEQYF. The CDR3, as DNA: TGTGCCAGCAGCTTAGGGAGAGACAGGTCAACCTCCTACGAGCAGTACTTC. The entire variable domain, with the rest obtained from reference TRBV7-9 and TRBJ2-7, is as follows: DTGVSQNPRHKITKRGQNVTFRCDPISEHNRLYWYRQTLGQGPEFLTYFQNEAQLEKSRLLSDRFSAERPKGSFSTLEIQRTEQGDSAMYLCASSLGRDRSTSYEQYFGPGTRLTVT.

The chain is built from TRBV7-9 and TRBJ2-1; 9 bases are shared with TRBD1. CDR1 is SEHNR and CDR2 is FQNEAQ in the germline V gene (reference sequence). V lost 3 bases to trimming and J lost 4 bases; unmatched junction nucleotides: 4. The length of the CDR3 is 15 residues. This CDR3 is CASSLRDRAYNEQFF. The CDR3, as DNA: TGTGCCAGCAGCTTGAGGGACAGGGCATACAATGAGCAGTTCTTC.

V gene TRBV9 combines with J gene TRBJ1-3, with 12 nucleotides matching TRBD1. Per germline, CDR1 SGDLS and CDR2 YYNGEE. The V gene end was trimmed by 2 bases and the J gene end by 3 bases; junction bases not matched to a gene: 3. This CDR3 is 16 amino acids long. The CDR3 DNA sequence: TGTGCCAGCAGCGTGGGGACAGGGGGCAGTGGAAACACCATATATTTT. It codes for CASSVGTGGSGNTIYF. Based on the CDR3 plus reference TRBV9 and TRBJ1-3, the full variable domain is DSGVTQTPKHLITATGQRVTLRCSPRSGDLSVYWYQQSLDQGLQFLIQYYNGEERAKGNILERFSAQQFPDLHSELNLSSLELGDSALYFCASSVGTGGSGNTIYFGEGSWLTVV.

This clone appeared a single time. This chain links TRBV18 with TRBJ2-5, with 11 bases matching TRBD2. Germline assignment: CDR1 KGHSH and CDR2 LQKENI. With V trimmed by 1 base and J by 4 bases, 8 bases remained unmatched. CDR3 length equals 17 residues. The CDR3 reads CASSPLGLAGMGETQYF. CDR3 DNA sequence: TGTGCCAGCTCACCACTTGGACTAGCGGGTATGGGAGAGACCCAGTACTTC.

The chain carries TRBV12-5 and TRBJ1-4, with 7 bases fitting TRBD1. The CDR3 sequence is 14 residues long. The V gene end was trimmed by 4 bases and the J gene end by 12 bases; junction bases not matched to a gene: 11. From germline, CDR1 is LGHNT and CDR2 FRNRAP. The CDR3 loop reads CASGSPPTGTELFF. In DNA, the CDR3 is TGTGCTAGTGGTTCTCCCCCGACAGGGACGGAACTGTTTTTT.

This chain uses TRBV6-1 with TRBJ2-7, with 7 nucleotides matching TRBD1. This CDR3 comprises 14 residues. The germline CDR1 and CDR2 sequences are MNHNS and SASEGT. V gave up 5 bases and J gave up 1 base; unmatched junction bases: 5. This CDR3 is CASSRQGASYEQYF. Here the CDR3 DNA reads TGTGCCAGCAGTCGACAGGGAGCTTCCTACGAGCAGTACTTC.

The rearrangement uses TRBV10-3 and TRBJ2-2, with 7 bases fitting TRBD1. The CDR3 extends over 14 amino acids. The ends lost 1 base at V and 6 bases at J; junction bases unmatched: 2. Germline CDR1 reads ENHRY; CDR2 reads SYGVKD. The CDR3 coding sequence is TGTGCCATCAGTGAGTTGCAGGGGGCCGGGGAGCTGTTTTTT. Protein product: CAISELQGAGELFF.

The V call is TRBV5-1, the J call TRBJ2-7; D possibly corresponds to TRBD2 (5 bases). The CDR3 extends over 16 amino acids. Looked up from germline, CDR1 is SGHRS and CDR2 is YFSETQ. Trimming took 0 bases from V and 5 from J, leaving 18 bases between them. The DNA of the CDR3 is TGCGCCAGCAGCTTGGTTCTGGCTAGCATCCCGGACGAGCAGTACTTC. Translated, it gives CASSLVLASIPDEQYF.

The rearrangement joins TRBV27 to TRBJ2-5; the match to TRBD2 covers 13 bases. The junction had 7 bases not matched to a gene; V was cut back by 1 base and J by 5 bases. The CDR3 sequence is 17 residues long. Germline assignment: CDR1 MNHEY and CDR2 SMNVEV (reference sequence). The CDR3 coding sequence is TGTGCCAGCAGTTTATACGGGACTAGCGGGATTCTCGAGACCCAGTACTTC. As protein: CASSLYGTSGILETQYF.

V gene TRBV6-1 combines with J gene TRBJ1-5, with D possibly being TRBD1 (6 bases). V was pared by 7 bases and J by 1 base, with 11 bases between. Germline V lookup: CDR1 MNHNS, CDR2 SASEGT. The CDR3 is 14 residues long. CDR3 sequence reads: CASTRGGSNQPQHF. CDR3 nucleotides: TGTGCCAGCACCAGGGGCGGGAGCAATCAGCCCCAGCATTTT.